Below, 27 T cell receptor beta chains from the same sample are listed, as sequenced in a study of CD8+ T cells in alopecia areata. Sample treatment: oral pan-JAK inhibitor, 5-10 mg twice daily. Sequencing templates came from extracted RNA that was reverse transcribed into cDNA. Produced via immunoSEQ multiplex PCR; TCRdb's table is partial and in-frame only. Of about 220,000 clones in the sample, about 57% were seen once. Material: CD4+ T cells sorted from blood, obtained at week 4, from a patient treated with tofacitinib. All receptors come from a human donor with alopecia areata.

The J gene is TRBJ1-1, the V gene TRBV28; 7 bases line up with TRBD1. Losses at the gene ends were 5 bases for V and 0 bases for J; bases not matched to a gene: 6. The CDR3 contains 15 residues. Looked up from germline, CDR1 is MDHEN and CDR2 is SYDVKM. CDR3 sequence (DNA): TGTGCCAGCAGTCTTCCGGGACAGCTGAACACTGAAGCTTTCTTT. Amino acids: CASSLPGQLNTEAFF.

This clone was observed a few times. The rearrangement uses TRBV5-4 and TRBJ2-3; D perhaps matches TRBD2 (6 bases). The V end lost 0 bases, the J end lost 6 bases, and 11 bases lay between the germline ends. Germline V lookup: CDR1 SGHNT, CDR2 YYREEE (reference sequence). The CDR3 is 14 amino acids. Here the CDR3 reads CASSLELALDTQYF. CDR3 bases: TGTGCCAGCAGCTTGGAGCTAGCGTTGGATACGCAGTATTTT.

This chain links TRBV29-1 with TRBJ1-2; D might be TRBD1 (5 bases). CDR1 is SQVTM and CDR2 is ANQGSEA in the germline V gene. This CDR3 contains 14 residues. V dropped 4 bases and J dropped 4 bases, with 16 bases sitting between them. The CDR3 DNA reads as TGCAGCGTTGGTCGCAGGGAAAGTATCTATGGCTACACCTTC. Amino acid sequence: CSVGRRESIYGYTF.

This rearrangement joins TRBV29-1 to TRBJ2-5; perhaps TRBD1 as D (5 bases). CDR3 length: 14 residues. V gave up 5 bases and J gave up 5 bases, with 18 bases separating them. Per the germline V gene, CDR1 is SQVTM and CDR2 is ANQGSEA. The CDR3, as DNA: TGCAGCGTTCGAGGTCGACAGAGAAGGGAGACCCAGTACTTC. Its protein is CSVRGRQRRETQYF.

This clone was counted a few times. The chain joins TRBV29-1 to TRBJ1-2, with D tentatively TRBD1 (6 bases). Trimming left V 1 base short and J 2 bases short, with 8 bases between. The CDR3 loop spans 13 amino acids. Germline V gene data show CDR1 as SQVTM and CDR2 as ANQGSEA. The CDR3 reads CSVEAGQNYGYTF. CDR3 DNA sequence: TGCAGCGTTGAAGCTGGACAGAACTATGGCTACACCTTC. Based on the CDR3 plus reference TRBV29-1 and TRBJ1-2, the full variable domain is SAVISQKPSRDICQRGTSLTIQCQVDSQVTMMFWYRQQPGQSLTLIATANQGSEATYESGFVIDKFPISRPNLTFSTLTVSNMSPEDSSIYLCSVEAGQNYGYTFGSGTRLTVV.

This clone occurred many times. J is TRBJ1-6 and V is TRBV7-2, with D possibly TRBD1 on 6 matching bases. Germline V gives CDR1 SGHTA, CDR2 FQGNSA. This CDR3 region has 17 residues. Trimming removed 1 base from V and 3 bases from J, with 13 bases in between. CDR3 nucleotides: TGTGCCAGCAGCTTAGGCGCTCAGGGGAACTATAATTCACCCCTCCACTTT. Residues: CASSLGAQGNYNSPLHF.

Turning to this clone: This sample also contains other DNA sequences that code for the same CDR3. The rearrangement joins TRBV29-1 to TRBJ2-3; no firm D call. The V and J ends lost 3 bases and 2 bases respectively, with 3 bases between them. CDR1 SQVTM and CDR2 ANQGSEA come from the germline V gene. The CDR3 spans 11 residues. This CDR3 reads CSVEDTDTQYF. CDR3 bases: TGCAGCGTTGAGGACACAGATACGCAGTATTTT.

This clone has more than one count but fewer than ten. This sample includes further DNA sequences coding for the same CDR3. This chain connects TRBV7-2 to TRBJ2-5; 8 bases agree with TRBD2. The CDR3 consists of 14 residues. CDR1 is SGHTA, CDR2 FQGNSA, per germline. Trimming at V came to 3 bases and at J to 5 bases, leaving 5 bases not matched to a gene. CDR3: CASSLTGGPETQYF. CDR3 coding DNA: TGTGCCAGCAGCTTGACGGGGGGGCCTGAGACCCAGTACTTC.

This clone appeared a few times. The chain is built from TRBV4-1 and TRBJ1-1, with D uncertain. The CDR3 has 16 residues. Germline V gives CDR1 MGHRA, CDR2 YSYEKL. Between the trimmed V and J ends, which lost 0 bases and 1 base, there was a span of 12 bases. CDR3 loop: CASSQEVLAGNTEAFF. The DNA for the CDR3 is TGCGCCAGCAGCCAAGAAGTGTTAGCGGGGAACACTGAAGCTTTCTTT.

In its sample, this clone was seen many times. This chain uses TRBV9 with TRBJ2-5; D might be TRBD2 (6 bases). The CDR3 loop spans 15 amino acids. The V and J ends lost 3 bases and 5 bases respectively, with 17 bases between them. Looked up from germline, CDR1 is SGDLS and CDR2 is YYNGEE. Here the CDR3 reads CASSAGTAGGETQYF. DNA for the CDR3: TGTGCCAGCAGCGCCGGGACGGCCGGAGGGGAGACCCAGTACTTC.

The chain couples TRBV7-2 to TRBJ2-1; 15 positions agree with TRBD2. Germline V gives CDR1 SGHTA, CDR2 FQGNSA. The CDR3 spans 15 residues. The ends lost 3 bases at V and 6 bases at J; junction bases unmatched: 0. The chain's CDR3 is CASSLGLAGGNEQFF. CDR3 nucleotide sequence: TGTGCCAGCAGCTTGGGACTAGCGGGGGGCAATGAGCAGTTCTTC.

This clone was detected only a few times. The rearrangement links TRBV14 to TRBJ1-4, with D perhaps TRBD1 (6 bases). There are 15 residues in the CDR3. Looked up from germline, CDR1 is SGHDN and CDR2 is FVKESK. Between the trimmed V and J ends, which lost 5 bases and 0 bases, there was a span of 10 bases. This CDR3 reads CASSSRTATNEKLFF. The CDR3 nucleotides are TGTGCCAGCAGCAGTAGGACAGCAACTAATGAAAAACTGTTTTTT.

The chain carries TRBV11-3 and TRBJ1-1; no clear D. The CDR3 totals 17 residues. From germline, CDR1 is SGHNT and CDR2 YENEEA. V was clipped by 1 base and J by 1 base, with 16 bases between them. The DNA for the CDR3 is TGTGCCAGCAGCTTAGGGGTCATAAGACACCAGAACACTGAAGCTTTCTTT. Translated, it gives CASSLGVIRHQNTEAFF.

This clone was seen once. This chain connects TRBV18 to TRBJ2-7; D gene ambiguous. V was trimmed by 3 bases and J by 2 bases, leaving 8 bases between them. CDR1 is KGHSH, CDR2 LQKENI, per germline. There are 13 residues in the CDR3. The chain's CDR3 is CASSPLETYEQYF. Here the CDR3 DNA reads TGTGCCAGCTCACCTCTGGAGACCTACGAGCAGTACTTC.

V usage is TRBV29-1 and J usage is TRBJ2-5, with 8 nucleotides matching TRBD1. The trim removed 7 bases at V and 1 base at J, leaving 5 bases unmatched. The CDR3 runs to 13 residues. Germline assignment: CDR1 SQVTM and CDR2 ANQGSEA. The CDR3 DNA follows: TGCAGCGGTAACAGGGGGTTCCAAGAGACCCAGTACTTC. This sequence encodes CSGNRGFQETQYF.

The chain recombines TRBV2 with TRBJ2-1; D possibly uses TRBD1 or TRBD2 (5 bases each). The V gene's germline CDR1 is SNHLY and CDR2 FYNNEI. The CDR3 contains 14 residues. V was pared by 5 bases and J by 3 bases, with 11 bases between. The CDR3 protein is CASSLRDHYNEQFF. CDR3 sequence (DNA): TGTGCCAGCAGTCTCCGGGACCACTACAATGAGCAGTTCTTC.

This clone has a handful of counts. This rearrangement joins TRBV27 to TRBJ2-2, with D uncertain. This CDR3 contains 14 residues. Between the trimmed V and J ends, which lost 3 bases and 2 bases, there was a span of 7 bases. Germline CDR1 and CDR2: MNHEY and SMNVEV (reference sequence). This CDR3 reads CASSFEYNTGELFF. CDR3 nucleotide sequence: TGTGCCAGCAGTTTCGAATATAACACCGGGGAGCTGTTTTTT.

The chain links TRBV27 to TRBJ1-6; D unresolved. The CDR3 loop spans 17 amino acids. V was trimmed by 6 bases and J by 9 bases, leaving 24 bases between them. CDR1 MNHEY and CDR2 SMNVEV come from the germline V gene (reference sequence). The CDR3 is CASSPGSGPRVRSPLHF. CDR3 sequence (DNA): TGTGCCAGCAGCCCGGGATCTGGACCTCGAGTCCGTTCACCCCTCCACTTT.

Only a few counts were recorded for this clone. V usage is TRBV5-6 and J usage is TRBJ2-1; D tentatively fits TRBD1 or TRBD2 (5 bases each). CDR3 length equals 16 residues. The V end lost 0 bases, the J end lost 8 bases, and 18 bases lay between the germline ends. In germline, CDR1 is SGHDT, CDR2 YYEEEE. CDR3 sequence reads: CASSLGSFLGVDEQFF. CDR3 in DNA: TGTGCCAGCAGCTTGGGTTCGTTTCTGGGGGTGGATGAGCAGTTCTTC. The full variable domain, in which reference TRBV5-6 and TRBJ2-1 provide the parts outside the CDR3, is DAGVTQSPTHLIKTRGQQVTLRCSPKSGHDTVSWYQQALGQGPQFIFQYYEEEERQRGNFPDRFSGHQFPNYSSELNVNALLLGDSALYLCASSLGSFLGVDEQFFGPGTRLTVL.

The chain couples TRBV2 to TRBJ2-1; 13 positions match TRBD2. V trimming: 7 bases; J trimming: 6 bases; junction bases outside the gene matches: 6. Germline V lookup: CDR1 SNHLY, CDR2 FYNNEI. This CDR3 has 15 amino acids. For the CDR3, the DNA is TGTGCCAGCACCAGACTAGCGGGGGGCAGCAATGAGCAGTTCTTC. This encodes CASTRLAGGSNEQFF.

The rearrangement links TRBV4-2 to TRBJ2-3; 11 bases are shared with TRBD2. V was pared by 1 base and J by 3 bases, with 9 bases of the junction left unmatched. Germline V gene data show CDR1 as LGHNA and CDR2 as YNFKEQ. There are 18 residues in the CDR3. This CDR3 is CASSQGETSGAETDTQYF. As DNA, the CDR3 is TGTGCCAGCAGCCAAGGGGAGACTAGCGGGGCGGAAACAGATACGCAGTATTTT.

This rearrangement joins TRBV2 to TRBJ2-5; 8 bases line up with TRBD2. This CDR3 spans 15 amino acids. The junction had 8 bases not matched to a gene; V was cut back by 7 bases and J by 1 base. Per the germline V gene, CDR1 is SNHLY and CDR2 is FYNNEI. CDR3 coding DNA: TGTGCCAGCATTTTTCTAGCGGGTCCCCAAGAGACCCAGTACTTC. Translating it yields CASIFLAGPQETQYF. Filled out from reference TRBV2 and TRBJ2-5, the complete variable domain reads EPEVTQTPSHQVTQMGQEVILRCVPISNHLYFYWYRQILGQKVEFLVSFYNNEISEKSEIFDDQFSVERPDGSNFTLKIRSTKLEDSAMYFCASIFLAGPQETQYFGPGTRLLVL.

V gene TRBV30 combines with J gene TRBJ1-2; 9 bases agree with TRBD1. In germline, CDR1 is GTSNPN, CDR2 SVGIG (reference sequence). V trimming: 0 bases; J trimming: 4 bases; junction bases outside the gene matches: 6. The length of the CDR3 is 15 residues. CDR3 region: CAWSVGTGPTYGYTF. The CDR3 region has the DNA TGTGCCTGGAGTGTCGGGACAGGGCCGACCTATGGCTACACCTTC.

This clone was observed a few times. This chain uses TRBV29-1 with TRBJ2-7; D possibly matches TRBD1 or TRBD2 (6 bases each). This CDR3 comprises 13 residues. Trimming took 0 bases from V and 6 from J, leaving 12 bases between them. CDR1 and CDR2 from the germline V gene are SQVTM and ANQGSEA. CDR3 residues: CSVEEGGFSEQYF. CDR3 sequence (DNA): TGCAGCGTTGAAGAAGGGGGGTTCAGCGAGCAGTACTTC.

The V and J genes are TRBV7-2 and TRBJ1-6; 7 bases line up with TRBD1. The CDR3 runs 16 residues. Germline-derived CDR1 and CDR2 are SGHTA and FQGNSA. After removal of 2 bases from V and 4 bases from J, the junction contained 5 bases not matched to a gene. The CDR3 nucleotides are TGTGCCAGCAGCTTATTGTCGACAGGGTATAATTCACCCCTCCACTTT. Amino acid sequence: CASSLLSTGYNSPLHF. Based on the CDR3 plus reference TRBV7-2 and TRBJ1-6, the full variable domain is GAGVSQSPSNKVTEKGKDVELRCDPISGHTALYWYRQSLGQGLEFLIYFQGNSAPDKSGLPSDRFSAERTGGSVSTLTIQRTQQEDSAVYLCASSLLSTGYNSPLHFGNGTRLTVT.

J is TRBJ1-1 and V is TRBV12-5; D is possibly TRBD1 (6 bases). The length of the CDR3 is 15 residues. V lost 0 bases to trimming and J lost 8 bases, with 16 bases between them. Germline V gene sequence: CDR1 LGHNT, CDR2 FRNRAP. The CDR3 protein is CASGLVLGQGSEAFF. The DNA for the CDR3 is TGTGCTAGTGGTTTGGTACTGGGGCAGGGGTCAGAAGCTTTCTTT.

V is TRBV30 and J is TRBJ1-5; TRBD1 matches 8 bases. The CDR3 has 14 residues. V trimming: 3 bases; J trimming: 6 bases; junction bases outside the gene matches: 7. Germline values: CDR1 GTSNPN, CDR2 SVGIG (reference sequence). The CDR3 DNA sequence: TGTGCCTGGAGCTTGACAGGGGTAGGTCAGCCCCAGCATTTT. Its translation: CAWSLTGVGQPQHF. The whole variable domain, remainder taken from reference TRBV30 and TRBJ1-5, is SQTIHQWPATLVQPVGSPLSLECTVEGTSNPNLYWYRQAAGRGLQLLFYSVGIGQISSEVPQNLSASRPQDRQFILSSKKLLLSDSGFYLCAWSLTGVGQPQHFGDGTRLSIL.